Sequencing of this T cell receptor beta chain was carried out in a study of STAT5B mutations in CD4+ large granular lymphocyte leukemia. The V segment lost 2 bases and the J segment 6 bases; nucleotides outside the gene matches: 9. CDR3 length: 16 residues. Germline V gene sequence: CDR1 MGHRA, CDR2 YSYEKL. The protocol was immunoSEQ multiplex PCR, while the TCRdb copy is restricted to in-frame clones and leaves out a portion. Altogether fewer than 40,000 clones are present, around three quarters being singletons, with the ten largest covering less than 2.5%. This sequence was found in a human donor in good health. Sequenced material: CD4+ T cells from blood buffy coats. This chain connects TRBV4-1 to TRBJ2-3, with 9 positions matching TRBD2. DNA of the CDR3: TGCGCCAGCAGCCAATGGGCGGGAGGGCCCTCGGATACGCAGTATTTT. It translates to CASSQWAGGPSDTQYF.